These 2 T cell receptor beta chains were sequenced from one sample in a study of control samples from healthy donors and cancer patients. Generated by immunoSEQ multiplex PCR, the TCRdb table keeps only in-frame clones and is missing some. The repertoire consists of around 30,000 clones, with roughly 94% occurring once and the leading ten covering 5% to 8%. The sample comprised blood. The source of these receptors is a man aged 55 to 70 in good health.

The chain combines TRBV11-2 with TRBJ1-1; D is uncertain. There are 12 residues in the CDR3. The V end was cut by 5 bases, the J end by 5 bases, with 9 bases between. Germline V gene lookup returns CDR1 SGHAT and CDR2 FQNNGV. The CDR3: CASSPQMTEAFF. In nucleotides, the CDR3 is TGTGCCAGCAGCCCGCAAATGACTGAAGCTTTCTTT.

The chain joins TRBV19 to TRBJ1-1; D is unclear. The CDR3 loop spans 11 amino acids. V lost 6 bases and J lost 4, with 6 bases in between. CDR1 is LNHDA, CDR2 SQIVND, per germline (reference sequence). The CDR3 region is CASRLSTEAFF. CDR3 DNA sequence: TGTGCCAGTAGGCTGAGCACTGAAGCTTTCTTT. The full variable domain, rest sourced from reference TRBV19 and TRBJ1-1, is DGGITQSPKYLFRKEGQNVTLSCEQNLNHDAMYWYRQDPGQGLRLIYYSQIVNDFQKGDIAEGYSVSREKKESFPLTVTSAQKNPTAFYLCASRLSTEAFFGQGTRLTVV.